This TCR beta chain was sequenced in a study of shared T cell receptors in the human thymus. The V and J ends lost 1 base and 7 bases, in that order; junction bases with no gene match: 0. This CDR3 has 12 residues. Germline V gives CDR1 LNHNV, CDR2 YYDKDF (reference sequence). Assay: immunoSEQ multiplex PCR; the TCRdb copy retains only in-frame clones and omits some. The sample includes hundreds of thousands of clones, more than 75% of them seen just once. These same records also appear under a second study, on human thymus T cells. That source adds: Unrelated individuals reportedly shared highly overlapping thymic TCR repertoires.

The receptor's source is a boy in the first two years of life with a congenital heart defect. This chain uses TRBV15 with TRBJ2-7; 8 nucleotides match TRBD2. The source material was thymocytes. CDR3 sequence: CATSRAGGEQYF. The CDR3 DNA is TGTGCCACCAGCAGAGCGGGGGGGGAGCAGTACTTC.